This T cell receptor (beta chain) appears in the sequencing data of a study of blood T cell repertoires in COVID-19. TCRdb's table, derived via immunoSEQ multiplex PCR, lists solely in-frame clones and lacks some. The table records about 180,000 clones, roughly 85% of them present only once. The V segment lost 2 bases and the J segment 6 bases; nucleotides outside the gene matches: 7. The germline V gene encodes CDR1 ENHRY and CDR2 SYGVKD. CDR3 length equals 15 residues. This clone was picked up one time. The origin of this receptor is a man aged 45-65 years with active or convalescent COVID-19. The material sequenced was peripheral blood. The rearrangement uses TRBV10-3 and TRBJ1-5; 7 bases match TRBD1. The CDR3 sequence: CAISEGGGAGQPQHF. For the CDR3, the DNA is TGTGCCATCAGTGAGGGAGGGGGCGCCGGTCAGCCCCAGCATTTT.